This TCR beta chain was identified during a study of T cell repertoires in cytomegalovirus infection. TCRdb redid the calling of the reads with MiXCR, one entry per CDR3 protein. Counted here are roughly 500,000 distinct CDR3 sequences, around 30% occurring once; the ten biggest clones make up roughly 17%. Unmatched junction bases numbered 5, after V lost 4 bases and J lost 3 bases. CDR3 length: 13 amino acids. Germline CDR1 is SQVTM and CDR2 is ANQGSEA. For this clonotype: Its antigen is not known.

The J gene is TRBJ2-7, the V gene TRBV29-1; 8 positions match TRBD1. The sample here was cultured PBMCs, taken from culture after CMV antigen stimulation. This clonotype was sampled from a human donor in good health (CMV status not recorded). Some clones in this sample may be carry-over from other donors' samples. The CDR3 DNA reads as TGCAGCGTTGCCCGGACAGGGTTCTACGAGCAGTACTTC. Its protein product is CSVARTGFYEQYF.